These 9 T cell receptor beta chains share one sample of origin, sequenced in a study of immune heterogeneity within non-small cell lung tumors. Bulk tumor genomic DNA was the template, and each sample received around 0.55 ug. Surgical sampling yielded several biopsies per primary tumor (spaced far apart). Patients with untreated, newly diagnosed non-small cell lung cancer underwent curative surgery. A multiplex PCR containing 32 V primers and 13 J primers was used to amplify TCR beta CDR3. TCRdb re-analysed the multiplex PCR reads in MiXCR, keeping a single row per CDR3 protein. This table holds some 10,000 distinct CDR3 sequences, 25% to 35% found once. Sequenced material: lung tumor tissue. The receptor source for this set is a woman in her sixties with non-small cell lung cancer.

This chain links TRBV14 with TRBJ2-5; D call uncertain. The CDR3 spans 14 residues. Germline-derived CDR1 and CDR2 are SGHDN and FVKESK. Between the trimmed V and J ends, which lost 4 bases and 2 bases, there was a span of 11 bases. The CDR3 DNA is TGTGCCAGCAGCCTACTCCCTAGACAAGAGACCCAGTACTTC. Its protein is CASSLLPRQETQYF.

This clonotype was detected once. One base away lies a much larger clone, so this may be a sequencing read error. DNA of the CDR3: TGTGCCAGCAGTTACACCCGGGAGCTGTTTTTT. Its protein product is CASSYTRELFF. This chain uses TRBV6-5 with TRBJ2-2; D gene unclear. The CDR3 is made up of 11 amino acids. Germline V gene lookup returns CDR1 MNHEY and CDR2 SVGAGI.

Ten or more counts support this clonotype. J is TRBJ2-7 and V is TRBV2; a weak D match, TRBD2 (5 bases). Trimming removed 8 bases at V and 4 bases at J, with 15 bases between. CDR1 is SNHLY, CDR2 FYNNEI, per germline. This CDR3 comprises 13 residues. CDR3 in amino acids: CASGPRGLYEQYF. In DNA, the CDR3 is TGTGCCAGCGGACCACGGGGTCTTTACGAGCAGTACTTC.

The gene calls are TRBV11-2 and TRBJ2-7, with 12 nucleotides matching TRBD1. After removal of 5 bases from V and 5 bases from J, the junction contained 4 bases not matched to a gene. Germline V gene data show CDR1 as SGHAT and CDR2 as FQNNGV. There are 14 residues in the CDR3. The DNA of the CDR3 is TGTGCCAGCAGCAAGGGACAGGGGGCGGACGAGCAGTACTTC. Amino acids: CASSKGQGADEQYF.

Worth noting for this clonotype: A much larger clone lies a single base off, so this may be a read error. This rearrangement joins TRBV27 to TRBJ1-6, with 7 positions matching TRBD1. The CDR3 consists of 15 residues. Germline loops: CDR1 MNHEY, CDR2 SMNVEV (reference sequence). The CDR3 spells CVSSSTGTDNSPLHF. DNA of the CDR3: TGTGTCAGCAGTTCCACCGGGACAGATAATTCACCCCTCCACTTT.

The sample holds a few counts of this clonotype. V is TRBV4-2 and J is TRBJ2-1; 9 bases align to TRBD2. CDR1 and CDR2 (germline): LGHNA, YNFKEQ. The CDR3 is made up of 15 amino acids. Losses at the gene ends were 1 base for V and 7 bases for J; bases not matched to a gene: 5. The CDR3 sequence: CASSQGAGGGNEQFF. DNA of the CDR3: TGTGCCAGCAGCCAAGGGGCGGGAGGGGGGAATGAGCAGTTCTTC.

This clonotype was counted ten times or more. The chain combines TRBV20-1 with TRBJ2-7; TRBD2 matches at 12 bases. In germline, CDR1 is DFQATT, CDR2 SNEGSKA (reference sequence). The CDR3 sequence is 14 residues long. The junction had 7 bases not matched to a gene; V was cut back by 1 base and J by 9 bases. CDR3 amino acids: CSARALAGGVGQYF. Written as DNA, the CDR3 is TGCAGTGCTAGAGCGCTAGCGGGGGGGGTGGGGCAGTACTTC.

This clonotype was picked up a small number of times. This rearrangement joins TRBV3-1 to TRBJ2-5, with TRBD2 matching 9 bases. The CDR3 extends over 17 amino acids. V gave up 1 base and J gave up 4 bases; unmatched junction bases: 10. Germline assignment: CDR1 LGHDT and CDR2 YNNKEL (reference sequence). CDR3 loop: CASSQGGGSGSGETQYF. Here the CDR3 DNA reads TGTGCCAGCAGCCAAGGGGGAGGTAGCGGGAGTGGAGAGACCCAGTACTTC.

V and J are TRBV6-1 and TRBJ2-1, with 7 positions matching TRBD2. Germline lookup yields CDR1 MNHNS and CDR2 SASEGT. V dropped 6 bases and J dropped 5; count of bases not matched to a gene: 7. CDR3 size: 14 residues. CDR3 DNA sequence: TGTGCCAGCAGCCCTAGCGGAGTAAACAATGAGCAGTTCTTC. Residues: CASSPSGVNNEQFF.